Listed here are 3 T cell receptor beta chains from one sample, sequenced in a study of T cell repertoires in cytomegalovirus infection. TCRdb redid the calling of the reads with MiXCR, one entry per CDR3 protein. The sample contains some 300,000 distinct CDR3 sequences, roughly 9.3% of which appear only once. Material: PBMCs. The receptors shown here come from a human donor in good health (CMV status not recorded). Some clones in this sample may be carry-over from other donors' samples.

In this sample, this clonotype turned up many times. This chain connects TRBV6-5 to TRBJ2-3; 8 bases are a match to TRBD1. V trimming: 7 bases; J trimming: 3 bases; junction bases outside the gene matches: 9. Germline values: CDR1 MNHEY, CDR2 SVGAGI. The CDR3 length is 15 residues. The CDR3 DNA reads as TGTGCCAGCAATGACAGGGGCGGGATAACAGATACGCAGTATTTT. Its protein is CASNDRGGITDTQYF.

This clonotype was detected many times. This rearrangement joins TRBV4-3 to TRBJ2-1; 10 bases agree with TRBD2. Looked up from germline, CDR1 is LGHNA and CDR2 is YSLEER. The junction had 10 bases not matched to a gene; V was cut back by 1 base and J by 4 bases. This CDR3 has 18 amino acids. The CDR3 region is CASSQANPLAGVYNEQFF. CDR3 nucleotides: TGCGCCAGCAGCCAAGCGAACCCCCTAGCGGGGGTATACAATGAGCAGTTCTTC.

The rearrangement joins TRBV5-1 to TRBJ1-5, with TRBD1 as a possible D gene (6 bases). Germline assignment: CDR1 SGHRS and CDR2 YFSETQ. This CDR3 has 19 residues. V was trimmed by 6 bases and J by 0 bases, leaving 25 bases between them. The CDR3: CASKDGGLGSVYSNQPQHF. The CDR3, as DNA: TGCGCCAGCAAGGATGGGGGGCTGGGTTCGGTTTATAGCAATCAGCCCCAGCATTTT.